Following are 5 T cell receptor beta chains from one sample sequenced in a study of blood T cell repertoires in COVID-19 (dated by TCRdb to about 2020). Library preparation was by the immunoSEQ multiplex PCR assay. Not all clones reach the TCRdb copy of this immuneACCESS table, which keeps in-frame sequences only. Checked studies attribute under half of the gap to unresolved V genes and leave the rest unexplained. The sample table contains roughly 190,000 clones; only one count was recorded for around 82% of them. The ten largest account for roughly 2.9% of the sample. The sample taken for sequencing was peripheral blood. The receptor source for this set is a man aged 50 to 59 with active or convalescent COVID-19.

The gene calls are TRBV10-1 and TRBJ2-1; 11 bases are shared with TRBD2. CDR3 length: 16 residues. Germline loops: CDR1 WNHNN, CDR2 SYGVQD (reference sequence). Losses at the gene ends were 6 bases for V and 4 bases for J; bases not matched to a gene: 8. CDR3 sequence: CASSGVAGGIYNEQFF. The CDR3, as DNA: TGCGCCAGCAGCGGGGTAGCGGGAGGGATTTACAATGAGCAGTTCTTC.

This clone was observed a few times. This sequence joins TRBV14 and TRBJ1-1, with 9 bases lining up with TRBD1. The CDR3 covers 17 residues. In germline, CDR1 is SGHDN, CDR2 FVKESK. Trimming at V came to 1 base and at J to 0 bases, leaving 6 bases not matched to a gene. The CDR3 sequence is CASSQVLTGGLNTEAFF. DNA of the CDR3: TGTGCCAGCAGCCAAGTACTCACAGGGGGCTTGAACACTGAAGCTTTCTTT.

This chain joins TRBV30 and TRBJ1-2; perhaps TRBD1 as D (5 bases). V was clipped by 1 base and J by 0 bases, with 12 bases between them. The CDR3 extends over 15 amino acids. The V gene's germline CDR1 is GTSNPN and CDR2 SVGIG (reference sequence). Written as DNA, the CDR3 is TGTGCCTGGAGTGCCGTAGGGGTTTCTAACTATGGCTACACCTTC. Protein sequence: CAWSAVGVSNYGYTF.

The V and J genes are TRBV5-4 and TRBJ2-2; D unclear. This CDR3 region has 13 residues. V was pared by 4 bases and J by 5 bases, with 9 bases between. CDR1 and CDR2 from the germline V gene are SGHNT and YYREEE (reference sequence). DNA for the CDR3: TGTGCCAGCAGCACCTTCCTAACCGGGGAGCTGTTTTTT. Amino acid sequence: CASSTFLTGELFF. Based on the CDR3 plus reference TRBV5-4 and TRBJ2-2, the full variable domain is ETGVTQSPTHLIKTRGQQVTLRCSSQSGHNTVSWYQQALGQGPQFIFQYYREEENGRGNFPPRFSGLQFPNYSSELNVNALELDDSALYLCASSTFLTGELFFGEGSRLTVL.

CDR3 nucleotide sequence: TGTGCCAGCAGTTCGTGGGGACTAGCGGGAGTGGGGGAGCAGTACTTC. Protein sequence: CASSSWGLAGVGEQYF. This chain joins TRBV28 and TRBJ2-7; 14 bases match TRBD2. This CDR3 has 16 amino acids. The V gene's germline CDR1 is MDHEN and CDR2 SYDVKM. V lost 4 bases and J lost 7; bases outside the gene matches: 9.